This T cell receptor (beta chain) was observed in a study of T cell changes during pregnancy in multiple sclerosis. V lost 2 bases and J lost 4; bases outside the gene matches: 7. CDR1 is MGHRA, CDR2 YSYEKL, per germline. The CDR3 length is 18 residues. The method was immunoSEQ multiplex PCR; TCRdb's version includes in-frame clones alone and lacks a portion of them. This sample yields roughly 80,000 clones, of which about 93% are seen a single time; just over 2.5% belongs to the top ten. This TCR was recovered from a female donor in good health, enrolled as a control in a pregnancy study. This chain joins TRBV4-1 and TRBJ2-2; 13 bases are shared with TRBD2. The sequences come from peripheral blood, collected after pregnancy. The CDR3 DNA reads TGCGCCAGCAGCCAACCGACTAGCGGGGGGCAGGTCACCGGGGAGCTGTTTTTT. Translation: CASSQPTSGGQVTGELFF.